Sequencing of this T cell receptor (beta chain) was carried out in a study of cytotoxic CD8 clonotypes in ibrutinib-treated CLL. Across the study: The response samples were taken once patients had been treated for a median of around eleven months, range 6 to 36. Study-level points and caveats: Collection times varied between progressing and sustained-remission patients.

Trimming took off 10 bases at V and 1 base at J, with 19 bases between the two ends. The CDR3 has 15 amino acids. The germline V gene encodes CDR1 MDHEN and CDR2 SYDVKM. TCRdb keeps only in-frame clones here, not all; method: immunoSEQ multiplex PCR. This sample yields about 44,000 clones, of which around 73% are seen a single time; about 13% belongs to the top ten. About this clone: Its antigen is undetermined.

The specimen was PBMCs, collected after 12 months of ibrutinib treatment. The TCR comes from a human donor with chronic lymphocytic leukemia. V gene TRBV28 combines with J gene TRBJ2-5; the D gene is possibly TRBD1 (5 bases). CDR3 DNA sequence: TGTGCCACAAGTAGGGGCAGCCGATCCCAAGAGACCCAGTACTTC. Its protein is CATSRGSRSQETQYF.